The 20 T cell receptor beta chains below all came from one sample that was sequenced in a study of blood T cell repertoires in COVID-19. Assay: immunoSEQ multiplex PCR; the TCRdb copy retains only in-frame clones and omits some. The data contain approximately 210,000 clones, just over 85% of them singletons. The sequencing input was PBMCs or T cells enriched from blood (not recorded which). These receptors were obtained from a woman in her forties or fifties with acute COVID-19.

CDR3 nucleotides: TGCAGCGGAAGGCCACAGCAAGAGACCCAGTACTTC. This sequence encodes CSGRPQQETQYF. V is TRBV29-1 and J is TRBJ2-5; D not resolved. This CDR3 comprises 12 residues. V shed 7 bases and J shed 2 bases, with 11 bases lying between them. Germline loops: CDR1 SQVTM, CDR2 ANQGSEA.

This clone was detected only a few times. The CDR3 is CASSQDWTEGSGNTIYF. The DNA for the CDR3 is TGCGCCAGCAGCCAAGATTGGACGGAGGGCTCTGGAAACACCATATATTTT. The V gene is TRBV4-1, the J gene TRBJ1-3, with D unclear. The CDR3 sequence is 17 residues long. Trimming took off 0 bases at V and 0 bases at J, with 12 bases between the two ends. Germline V gives CDR1 MGHRA, CDR2 YSYEKL.

This clone has just one count. The gene calls are TRBV15 and TRBJ2-1, with 8 bases matching TRBD2. V gave up 1 base and J gave up 2 bases; unmatched junction bases: 7. Germline V gene data show CDR1 as LNHNV and CDR2 as YYDKDF (reference sequence). The CDR3 consists of 17 residues. The CDR3 spells CATSRVPSGHPYNEQFF. The CDR3 DNA follows: TGTGCCACCAGCAGAGTCCCTAGCGGGCACCCCTACAATGAGCAGTTCTTC.

The chain links TRBV13 to TRBJ2-3; tentative D call: TRBD2 (5 bases). Germline values: CDR1 PRHDT, CDR2 FYEKMQ (reference sequence). The CDR3 is 14 amino acids. V was clipped by 8 bases and J by 1 base, with 13 bases between them. CDR3 sequence reads: CASGRDPRTDTQYF. CDR3 nucleotide sequence: TGTGCCAGCGGACGGGATCCCCGCACAGATACGCAGTATTTT.

The V call is TRBV3-1 (or the pseudogene TRBV3-2), the J call TRBJ2-6; TRBD2 agrees at 8 bases. V dropped 0 bases and J dropped 4; count of bases not matched to a gene: 17. The CDR3 sequence is 21 residues long. Germline CDR1 is LGHDT and CDR2 is YNNKEL (reference sequence). CDR3 region: CASSQEKGLEGSLIGANVLTF. CDR3 DNA sequence: TGTGCCAGCAGCCAAGAAAAGGGACTAGAAGGGTCTCTAATAGGGGCCAACGTCCTGACTTTC.

The V call is TRBV7-2, the J call TRBJ2-5; 8 nucleotides line up with TRBD1. The CDR3 totals 14 residues. The V segment lost 6 bases and the J segment 4 bases; nucleotides outside the gene matches: 7. CDR1 and CDR2 (germline): SGHTA, FQGNSA. The CDR3 DNA reads as TGTGCCAGCAGGTCGGCAGGGGGCGGAGAGACCCAGTACTTC. Amino acids: CASRSAGGGETQYF.

V and J are TRBV27 and TRBJ2-7, with TRBD1 matching 7 bases. V shed 2 bases, J shed 5 bases, and the junction held 18 bases outside the gene matches. In germline, CDR1 is MNHEY, CDR2 SMNVEV (reference sequence). The CDR3 is made up of 18 amino acids. CDR3 residues: CASSLKGEWRTGANEQYF. CDR3 coding DNA: TGTGCCAGCAGTTTAAAGGGGGAGTGGAGGACAGGAGCTAACGAGCAGTACTTC.

The CDR3 loop is CASRAHGQDNQPQHF. Here the CDR3 DNA reads TGTGCCAGCCGAGCCCACGGACAGGATAATCAGCCCCAGCATTTT. The chain joins TRBV27 to TRBJ1-5; TRBD1 aligns across 7 bases. V lost 8 bases, J lost 4 bases, and 11 bases stayed unmatched. The CDR3 covers 15 residues. Germline V gene sequence: CDR1 MNHEY, CDR2 SMNVEV (reference sequence).

This clone was picked up many times. The CDR3 spells CASIGTPEPANTGELFF. Written as DNA, the CDR3 is TGTGCCAGCATAGGGACTCCAGAACCCGCGAACACCGGGGAGCTGTTTTTT. The V gene is TRBV27, the J gene TRBJ2-2, with a weak D call TRBD2 (6 bases). The CDR3 is 17 amino acids. Per the germline V gene, CDR1 is MNHEY and CDR2 is SMNVEV (reference sequence). V gave up 7 bases and J gave up 0 bases, with 18 bases separating them.

J is TRBJ2-7 and V is TRBV7-2, with D possibly TRBD2 on 5 matching bases. This CDR3 is 13 amino acids long. V was shortened by 4 bases and J by 6 bases, with 13 bases between the two germline ends. The germline V gene has CDR1 SGHTA and CDR2 FQGNSA. In DNA form, the CDR3 reads TGTGCCAGCAGCTCTATCAATCGGGGCGAGCAGTACTTC. Protein product: CASSSINRGEQYF.

This clone was observed once. The chain combines TRBV5-1 with TRBJ1-1; D is unclear. The V and J ends lost 4 bases and 4 bases respectively, with 14 bases between them. Germline CDR1 and CDR2: SGHRS and YFSETQ. This CDR3 has 14 amino acids. The CDR3: CASSVNSVSTEAFF. CDR3 coding DNA: TGCGCCAGCAGCGTTAACAGTGTTAGCACTGAAGCTTTCTTT.

This clone is a singleton in its sample. V and J are TRBV4-3 and TRBJ2-2, with D possibly matching TRBD2 (6 bases). The CDR3 runs to 15 residues. The V gene lost 4 bases and the J gene lost 6 bases, with 15 bases spanning the gap. Germline values: CDR1 LGHNA, CDR2 YSLEER. CDR3 DNA: TGCGCCAGCAGCCGCGCGCGGAGGGCCGCCGGGGAGCTGTTTTTT. Residues: CASSRARRAAGELFF.

The gene calls are TRBV2 and TRBJ2-7; D is perhaps TRBD1 (5 bases). Germline V gene sequence: CDR1 SNHLY, CDR2 FYNNEI. V was clipped by 9 bases and J by 0 bases, with 9 bases between them. The length of the CDR3 is 12 residues. The DNA for the CDR3 is TGTGCCAGACGACAGTACTCCTACGAGCAGTACTTC. Protein sequence: CARRQYSYEQYF.

This chain connects TRBV27 to TRBJ2-7; 11 bases are a match to TRBD1. The CDR3 loop spans 15 amino acids. Looked up from germline, CDR1 is MNHEY and CDR2 is SMNVEV (reference sequence). The ends lost 0 bases at V and 3 bases at J; junction bases unmatched: 1. The CDR3 DNA is TGTGCCAGCAGTTTATCGGGGACAGGGGGCTACGAGCAGTACTTC. Encoded protein: CASSLSGTGGYEQYF.

The V gene is TRBV19, the J gene TRBJ1-5, with 7 bases lining up with TRBD1. Germline V gene lookup returns CDR1 LNHDA and CDR2 SQIVND (reference sequence). The CDR3 is 14 residues long. Trimming took 9 bases from V and 2 from J; bases not matched to a gene: 7. The CDR3 sequence: CASSQGVGNQPQHF. Written as DNA, the CDR3 is TGTGCCAGCTCGCAGGGGGTTGGCAATCAGCCCCAGCATTTT.

The genes are TRBV12-3 or TRBV12-4 and TRBJ1-3; D gene ambiguous. The CDR3 totals 13 residues. Trimming removed 2 bases at V and 4 bases at J, with 6 bases between. CDR3 sequence (DNA): TGTGCCAGCAGTTTATTCGGGGGAAACACCATATATTTT. This encodes CASSLFGGNTIYF.

V gene TRBV4-1 combines with J gene TRBJ1-2, with 8 positions matching TRBD1. This CDR3 has 16 amino acids. Trimming removed 2 bases from V and 8 bases from J; junction bases left unmatched: 13. In germline, CDR1 is MGHRA, CDR2 YSYEKL. This chain's CDR3 is CASSQQTRTGRGGYTF. In DNA form, the CDR3 reads TGCGCCAGCAGCCAACAGACAAGGACAGGGCGAGGGGGCTACACCTTC.

CDR3 loop: CASSEFGWGTGVVEQYF. The CDR3 coding sequence is TGTGCCAGCAGTGAATTTGGCTGGGGGACAGGGGTCGTCGAGCAGTACTTC. The rearrangement uses TRBV6-1 and TRBJ2-7, with 10 bases lining up with TRBD1. The germline V gene encodes CDR1 MNHNS and CDR2 SASEGT. The CDR3 is made up of 17 amino acids. The V segment lost 2 bases and the J segment 6 bases; nucleotides outside the gene matches: 13.

The V gene is TRBV7-3, the J gene TRBJ2-2; no clear D. This CDR3 is 14 amino acids long. Germline CDR1 and CDR2: SGHTA and FQGTGA. V lost 0 bases to trimming and J lost 4 bases, with 6 bases between them. The CDR3 nucleotides read TGTGCCAGCAGCTTAACGAGAGGCACCGGGGAGCTGTTTTTT. Its protein is CASSLTRGTGELFF.

This rearrangement joins TRBV28 to TRBJ2-3; 9 positions match TRBD2. This CDR3 region has 15 residues. Germline loops: CDR1 MDHEN, CDR2 SYDVKM. V shed 3 bases and J 3 bases; nucleotides not matched to a gene: 4. The CDR3: CASSLVLAGTDTQYF. For the CDR3, the DNA is TGTGCCAGCAGTTTGGTCCTAGCGGGAACAGATACGCAGTATTTT.